One T cell receptor beta chain is described in this entry. What it recognizes is unknown. The CDR3 has 18 amino acids. The authors made the TRB cDNA libraries by 5' RACE using UMI labels. TCRdb re-called the 5' RACE reads, yielding one record per CDR3 amino acid sequence without DNA. The data show under 70,000 distinct CDR3 sequences, and the top ten clones hold 4% to 5.5%. Subsets of CD8+ T cells were each sorted in triplicate at approximately 270,000 cells apiece. This specimen belongs to a study of CXCR3-negative and CXCR3-positive naive CD8 T cells. The study, taken as a whole, reports: Diversity proved comparably high across both naive subsets and much lower in memory CD8+ cells. CXCR3-negative naive cells had less hydrophobic TRB CDR3s than did CXCR3-positive naive cells.

This sequence joins TRBV12-3 or TRBV12-4 and TRBJ2-6. The sample consisted of naive CXCR3+ CD8+ T cells from blood. The sample's subset: CD45RO-CCR7+CD27+CD95- naive CD8+ T cells expressing CXCR3 (TNR3+). This receptor was identified in a human donor in good health. Some clones in this sample may be carry-over from other donors' samples. CDR3 protein: CASSLSIVGGSGANVLTF.